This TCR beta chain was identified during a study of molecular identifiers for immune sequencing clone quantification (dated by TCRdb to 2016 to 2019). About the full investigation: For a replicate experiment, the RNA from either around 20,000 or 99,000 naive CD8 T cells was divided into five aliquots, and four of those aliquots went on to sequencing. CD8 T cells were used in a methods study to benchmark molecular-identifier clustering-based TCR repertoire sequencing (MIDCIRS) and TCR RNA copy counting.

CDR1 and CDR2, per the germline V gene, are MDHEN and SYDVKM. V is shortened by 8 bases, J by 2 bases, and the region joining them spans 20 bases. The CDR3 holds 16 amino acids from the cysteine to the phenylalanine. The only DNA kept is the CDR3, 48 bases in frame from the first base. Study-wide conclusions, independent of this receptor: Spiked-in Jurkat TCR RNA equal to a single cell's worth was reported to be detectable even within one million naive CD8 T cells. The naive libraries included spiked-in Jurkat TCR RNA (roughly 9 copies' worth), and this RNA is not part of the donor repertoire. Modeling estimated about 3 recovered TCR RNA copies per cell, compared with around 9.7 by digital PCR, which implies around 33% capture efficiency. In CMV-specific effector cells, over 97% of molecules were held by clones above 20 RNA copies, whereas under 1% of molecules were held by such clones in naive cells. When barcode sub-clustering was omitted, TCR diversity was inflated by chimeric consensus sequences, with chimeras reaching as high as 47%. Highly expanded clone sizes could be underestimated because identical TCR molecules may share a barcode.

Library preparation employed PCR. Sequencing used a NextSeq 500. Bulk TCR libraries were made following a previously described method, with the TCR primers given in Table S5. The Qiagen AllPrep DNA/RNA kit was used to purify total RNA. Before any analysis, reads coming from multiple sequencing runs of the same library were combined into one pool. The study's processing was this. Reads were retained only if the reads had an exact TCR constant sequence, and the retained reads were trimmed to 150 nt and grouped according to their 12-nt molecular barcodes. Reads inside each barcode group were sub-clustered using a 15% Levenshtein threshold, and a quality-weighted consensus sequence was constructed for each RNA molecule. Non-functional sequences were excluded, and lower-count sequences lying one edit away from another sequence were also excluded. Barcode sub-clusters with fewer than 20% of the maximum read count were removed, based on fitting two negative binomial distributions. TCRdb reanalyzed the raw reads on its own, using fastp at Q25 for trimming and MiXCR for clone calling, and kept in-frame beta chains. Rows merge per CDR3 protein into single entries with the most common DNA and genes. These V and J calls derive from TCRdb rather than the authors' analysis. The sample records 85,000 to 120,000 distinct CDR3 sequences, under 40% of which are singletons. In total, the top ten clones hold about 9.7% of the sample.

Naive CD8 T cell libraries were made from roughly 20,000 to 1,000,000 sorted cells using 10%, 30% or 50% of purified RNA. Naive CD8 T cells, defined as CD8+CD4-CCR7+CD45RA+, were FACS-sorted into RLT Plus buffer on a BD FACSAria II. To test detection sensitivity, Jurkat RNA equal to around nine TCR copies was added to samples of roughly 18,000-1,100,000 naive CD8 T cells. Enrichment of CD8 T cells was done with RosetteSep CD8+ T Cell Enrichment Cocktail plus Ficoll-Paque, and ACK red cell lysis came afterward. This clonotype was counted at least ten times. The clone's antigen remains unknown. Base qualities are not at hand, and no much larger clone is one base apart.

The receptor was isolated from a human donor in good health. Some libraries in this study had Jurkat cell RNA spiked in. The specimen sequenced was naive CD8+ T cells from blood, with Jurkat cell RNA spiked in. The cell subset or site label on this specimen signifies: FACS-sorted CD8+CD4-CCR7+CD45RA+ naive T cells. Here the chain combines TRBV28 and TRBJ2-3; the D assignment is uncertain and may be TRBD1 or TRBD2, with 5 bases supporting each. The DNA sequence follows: TGTGCCAGCGACTACGGGACGAGACCCGTCACAGATACGCAGTATTTT. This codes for CASDYGTRPVTDTQYF.